The TCR beta chain under discussion was sequenced for a study of HIV-infected patients and healthy controls. Study details: All patients had undetectable virus after a further year of therapy, about 70% of the 16 by the second bleed. Study conclusions and caveats: Untreated HIV+ repertoires had roughly threefold fewer distinct CDR3s and lower Shannon diversity than healthy controls. Significant mean usage differences between HIV-infected patients and controls involved eight alpha and eight beta V genes.

This clonotype showed up many times. Its antigen is unidentified. Alpha and beta constant-region primers primed reverse transcription of approximately 460 ng RNA. Alpha and beta chain libraries were made separately by chain-specific third strand synthesis with multiplexing indices. Each CDR3 protein gets one entry after TCRdb re-called the 5' RACE reads with MiXCR. The sample holds about 9,600 distinct CDR3 sequences; approximately 7% are singletons and the top ten take 35% to 40%. This CDR3 has 13 residues. Germline V lookup: CDR1 SGHAT, CDR2 FQNNGV. The ends were cut back, 4 bases at V and 7 bases at J, with 14 bases in the middle. No cell fractionation was done, so the repertoire covers all unsorted peripheral blood T cells.

The receptor was isolated from an adult with HIV infection. The sequenced sample was blood, obtained before antiretroviral therapy. V and J are TRBV11-2 and TRBJ2-7; D is tentatively TRBD1 or TRBD2 (6 bases each). Here the CDR3 reads CASSSTGRGEQYF. CDR3 sequence (DNA): TGTGCCAGCAGCTCCACAGGGCGGGGAGAGCAGTACTTC.